The next 10 T cell receptor beta chains were all read from a single sample in a study of blood T cell repertoires in COVID-19. The table came from immunoSEQ multiplex PCR; TCRdb's copy has only in-frame clones and leaves some out. This table holds roughly 200,000 clones, about 88% found once. The sample was PBMCs or T cells enriched from blood (not recorded which). The receptors shown here come from a woman aged 25 to 39 who had recovered from COVID-19.

The chain couples TRBV7-2 to TRBJ2-1; tentative D call: TRBD2 (7 bases). The germline V and J ends were trimmed by 5 bases and 6 bases, with 17 bases remaining between them. The germline V gene encodes CDR1 SGHTA and CDR2 FQGNSA. This CDR3 has 15 residues. CDR3 in DNA: TGTGCCAGCAGCCCCGGGGGCGCGGGGGCCAATGAGCAGTTCTTC. This encodes CASSPGGAGANEQFF.

This clone was recorded once. The chain is built from TRBV25-1 and TRBJ1-4; 7 bases fit TRBD1. Per the germline V gene, CDR1 is MGHDK and CDR2 is SYGVNS. The CDR3 extends over 14 amino acids. With 5 bases clipped from V and 11 bases from J, the junction kept 11 bases outside the gene matches. This CDR3 reads CASSLNRGREKLFF. The CDR3 DNA follows: TGTGCCAGCAGTCTGAACAGGGGTAGGGAGAAACTGTTTTTT.

J is TRBJ1-1 and V is TRBV4-3; D is possibly TRBD1 (6 bases). Germline CDR1 is LGHNA and CDR2 is YSLEER. The CDR3 has 15 residues. V dropped 4 bases and J dropped 4 bases, with 16 bases sitting between them. The CDR3, as DNA: TGCGCCAGCAGCCCTAGACAGGAGTCGGGCACTGAAGCTTTCTTT. Amino acid sequence: CASSPRQESGTEAFF.

The rearrangement links TRBV5-1 to TRBJ1-5; possible D gene TRBD1, 6 bases. There are 15 residues in the CDR3. Germline CDR1 SGHRS, CDR2 YFSETQ. Trimming took 1 base from V and 6 from J, leaving 14 bases between them. This chain's CDR3 is CASSLNGGAVQPQHF. The DNA for the CDR3 is TGCGCCAGCAGCTTGAATGGGGGGGCGGTTCAGCCCCAGCATTTT.

The V call is TRBV6-2 or TRBV6-3, the J call TRBJ1-3; 8 nucleotides line up with TRBD1. Germline-derived CDR1 and CDR2 are MNHEY and SVGEGT. V shed 2 bases, J shed 9 bases, and the junction held 12 bases outside the gene matches. The CDR3 loop spans 16 amino acids. This CDR3 is CASSYDPTGERSTIYF. CDR3 nucleotides: TGTGCCAGCAGTTACGACCCGACAGGGGAAAGAAGCACCATATATTTT.

The chain has TRBV10-3 and TRBJ1-5; 8 bases map to TRBD1. CDR3 length: 13 residues. Germline V gene sequence: CDR1 ENHRY, CDR2 SYGVKD. V lost 6 bases and J lost 7; bases outside the gene matches: 5. Here the CDR3 reads CAIRDRERQPQHF. In nucleotides, the CDR3 is TGTGCCATCAGGGACAGGGAAAGGCAGCCCCAGCATTTT.

This clone was found once. The rearrangement links TRBV7-2 to TRBJ2-7; D is possibly TRBD2 (6 bases). The CDR3 covers 14 residues. With 1 base removed from V and 0 bases from J, the gap between germline ends came to 7 bases. Looked up from germline, CDR1 is SGHTA and CDR2 is FQGNSA. The CDR3 coding sequence is TGTGCCAGCAGCTTAGACGGGGGCTCCTACGAGCAGTACTTC. This gives the protein CASSLDGGSYEQYF.

The chain uses TRBV7-2 and TRBJ1-4; D not certain. Germline-derived CDR1 and CDR2 are SGHTA and FQGNSA. V was cut by 5 bases and J by 8 bases, with 12 bases left in between. CDR3 length: 13 residues. In nucleotides, the CDR3 is TGTGCCAGCAGCAGATATTTCAGGGAAAAACTGTTTTTT. It encodes CASSRYFREKLFF. The full variable domain, its missing parts supplied by reference TRBV7-2 and TRBJ1-4, is GAGVSQSPSNKVTEKGKDVELRCDPISGHTALYWYRQSLGQGLEFLIYFQGNSAPDKSGLPSDRFSAERTGGSVSTLTIQRTQQEDSAVYLCASSRYFREKLFFGSGTQLSVL.

J is TRBJ2-5 and V is TRBV2; TRBD2 is a possible D gene (6 bases). Germline CDR1 is SNHLY and CDR2 is FYNNEI. Trimming cost V 9 bases and J 7 bases, with 36 bases left between them. The length of the CDR3 is 19 residues. For the CDR3, the DNA is TGTGCCAGGACATACTATAAAACGACAGAAACAGAAGGAGGGGTGACCCAGTACTTC. It encodes CARTYYKTTETEGGVTQYF.

This chain links TRBV5-1 with TRBJ2-1, with TRBD2 identical over 8 bases. Germline values: CDR1 SGHRS, CDR2 YFSETQ. V trimming: 7 bases; J trimming: 0 bases; junction bases outside the gene matches: 12. The CDR3 is 17 amino acids. CDR3 nucleotides: TGCGCCAGCCGAACCGGACTAGCCCAAAGCTCCTACAATGAGCAGTTCTTC. Encoded protein: CASRTGLAQSSYNEQFF.